This entry lists 8 T cell receptor beta chains sequenced from one sample in a study of blood T cell repertoires in COVID-19. Sequenced by immunoSEQ multiplex PCR; TCRdb stores in-frame clones only, minus some. The sample records 200,000 to 250,000 clones, roughly 80% being singletons. Material: PBMCs or T cells enriched from blood (not recorded which). The receptors stem from a man between 60 and 70 years old who had recovered from COVID-19.

This chain joins TRBV2 and TRBJ2-4, with D possibly being TRBD1 (6 bases). This CDR3 has 17 amino acids. CDR1 SNHLY and CDR2 FYNNEI come from the germline V gene. V was clipped by 1 base and J by 0 bases, with 13 bases between them. The CDR3 DNA is TGTGCCAGCAGTGAAGGAGGGGGACCCCGAGCCAAAAACATTCAGTACTTC. Its translation: CASSEGGGPRAKNIQYF. The whole variable domain, filled in from reference TRBV2 and TRBJ2-4, reads EPEVTQTPSHQVTQMGQEVILRCVPISNHLYFYWYRQILGQKVEFLVSFYNNEISEKSEIFDDQFSVERPDGSNFTLKIRSTKLEDSAMYFCASSEGGGPRAKNIQYFGAGTRLSVL.

This clone showed up just a few times. The chain couples TRBV5-1 to TRBJ2-7, with a weak D call TRBD1 (6 bases). Looked up from germline, CDR1 is SGHRS and CDR2 is YFSETQ. The CDR3 contains 17 residues. V was shortened by 0 bases and J by 0 bases, with 16 bases between the two germline ends. CDR3 amino acids: CASSLGGTLSSSYEQYF. Written as DNA, the CDR3 is TGCGCCAGCAGCTTGGGAGGGACACTATCGAGCTCCTACGAGCAGTACTTC.

The chain uses TRBV5-1 and TRBJ1-6, with 7 bases lining up with TRBD1. CDR1 and CDR2 from the germline V gene are SGHRS and YFSETQ. V lost 3 bases, J lost 9 bases, and 6 bases stayed unmatched. The CDR3 totals 14 residues. The CDR3, as DNA: TGCGCCAGCAGCTCCGGGACAGAGGGTTCACCCCTCCACTTT. This translates into CASSSGTEGSPLHF.

This sequence joins TRBV10-1 and TRBJ2-2, with 9 bases fitting TRBD1. CDR3 length: 14 amino acids. Losses at the gene ends were 6 bases for V and 5 bases for J; bases not matched to a gene: 4. Germline CDR1 reads WNHNN; CDR2 reads SYGVQD (reference sequence). CDR3 nucleotides: TGCGCCAGCAGCCGGGACAGGGAAACCGGGGAGCTGTTTTTT. This encodes CASSRDRETGELFF.

A single count supports this clone. The chain combines TRBV7-8 with TRBJ2-7; 11 bases match TRBD1. The CDR3 runs to 14 residues. Trimming cost V 3 bases and J 2 bases; bases outside gene matches: 0. Germline CDR1 and CDR2: SGHVS and FQNEAQ. This CDR3 is CASSLDRGPYEQYF. In DNA form, the CDR3 reads TGTGCCAGCAGCTTGGACAGGGGGCCCTACGAGCAGTACTTC. Together with reference TRBV7-8 and TRBJ2-7, the CDR3 gives the full variable domain: GAGVSQSPRYKVAKRGQDVALRCDPISGHVSLFWYQQALGQGPEFLTYFQNEAQLDKSGLPSDRFFAERPEGSVSTLKIQRTQQEDSAVYLCASSLDRGPYEQYFGPGTRLTVT.

This clone was counted between two and nine times. V is TRBV5-5 and J is TRBJ1-1; D is undetermined. The V end was cut by 2 bases, the J end by 5 bases, with 16 bases between. This CDR3 comprises 15 residues. Germline CDR1 and CDR2: SGHKS and YYEKEE (reference sequence). CDR3 sequence: CASSLLAVGGTEAFF. In DNA form, the CDR3 reads TGTGCCAGCAGCTTACTTGCGGTGGGAGGGACTGAAGCTTTCTTT. The full variable domain, in which reference TRBV5-5 and TRBJ1-1 provide the parts outside the CDR3, is DAGVTQSPTHLIKTRGQQVTLRCSPISGHKSVSWYQQVLGQGPQFIFQYYEKEERGRGNFPDRFSARQFPNYSSELNVNALLLGDSALYLCASSLLAVGGTEAFFGQGTRLTVV.

The CDR3 coding sequence is TGCGCCAGCAGCCAAGGCCGGTTCTATGGCTACACCTTC. This translates into CASSQGRFYGYTF. The chain recombines TRBV4-1 with TRBJ1-2; D gene uncertain. V was pared by 1 base and J by 4 bases, with 7 bases between. Germline V gives CDR1 MGHRA, CDR2 YSYEKL. The CDR3 runs to 13 residues.

V and J are TRBV5-1 and TRBJ1-2, with D maybe TRBD1 (5 bases). Germline values: CDR1 SGHRS, CDR2 YFSETQ. The CDR3 runs to 15 residues. Trimming cost V 0 bases and J 2 bases, with 11 bases left between them. The CDR3 sequence: CASSLVQGRNYGYTF. CDR3 nucleotide sequence: TGCGCCAGCAGCTTGGTTCAGGGAAGGAACTATGGCTACACCTTC.